Each of the 30 T cell receptor beta chains below was sequenced from the same sample in a study of blood T cell repertoires in COVID-19 (dated by TCRdb to about 2020). Preparation of the library involved the immunoSEQ multiplex PCR assay. As stored in TCRdb, this immuneACCESS dataset retains in-frame rearrangements with V and J assigned. A fraction of the clones does not appear; measured against another copy, unresolved V genes explain less than half of the discrepancy, and the remainder lacks a known reason. The sample yields about 200,000 clones; about 85% were counted once. The top ten constitute roughly 21% of the sample. Sequenced input: peripheral blood. These TCRs come from a man in his sixties with active or convalescent COVID-19.

This chain uses TRBV14 with TRBJ1-4, with D possibly TRBD1 on 6 matching bases. V lost 0 bases to trimming and J lost 13 bases, with 9 bases between them. The CDR3 totals 12 residues. Germline V gene sequence: CDR1 SGHDN, CDR2 FVKESK. The CDR3 nucleotides read TGTGCCAGCAGCCAAGAAGGCAGGGGACTGTTTTTT. It is translated as CASSQEGRGLFF.

J is TRBJ1-2 and V is TRBV23-1; D unclear. TRBV23-1 is identified as an open reading frame with a role that is uncertain. Trimming took 2 bases from V and 7 from J, leaving 17 bases between them. The CDR3 is made up of 15 amino acids. The CDR3 sequence: CASSQAHHRSGGYTF. The CDR3 DNA reads TGCGCCAGCAGTCAAGCCCACCACCGCTCAGGTGGCTACACCTTC.

This clone has a single count. This chain connects TRBV3-1 (or the pseudogene TRBV3-2) to TRBJ2-1; TRBD2 matches 10 bases. V shed 1 base and J 1 base; nucleotides not matched to a gene: 4. This CDR3 has 17 amino acids. Looked up from germline, CDR1 is LGHDT and CDR2 is YNNKEL (reference sequence). The CDR3 is CASSQGVAGGSYNEQFF. CDR3 coding DNA: TGTGCCAGCAGCCAAGGAGTAGCGGGGGGTTCCTACAATGAGCAGTTCTTC.

The chain's CDR3 is CASTRGLNEQFF. Here the CDR3 DNA reads TGTGCCAGCACGCGGGGCCTCAATGAGCAGTTCTTC. The gene calls are TRBV21-1 and TRBJ2-1; no check of the table's D call, TRBD2, against the DNA was made. TRBV21-1 is tagged as a pseudogene. The CDR3 contains 12 residues.

The rearrangement links TRBV4-1 to TRBJ2-7; D might be TRBD1 (6 bases). V lost 9 bases and J lost 7, with 16 bases in between. There are 12 residues in the CDR3. CDR1 and CDR2 (germline): MGHRA, YSYEKL. The CDR3 sequence is CARVQGKGEQYF. The CDR3 DNA follows: TGCGCCAGGGTACAGGGTAAGGGGGAGCAGTACTTC.

The rearrangement joins TRBV3-1 (or the pseudogene TRBV3-2) to TRBJ1-2; a possible D gene is TRBD1 (5 bases). Germline loops: CDR1 LGHDT, CDR2 YNNKEL (reference sequence). This CDR3 spans 14 amino acids. V lost 4 bases to trimming and J lost 0 bases, with 9 bases between them. In DNA, the CDR3 is TGTGCCAGCAGCCCCAGGACACCTAACTATGGCTACACCTTC. Its protein product is CASSPRTPNYGYTF.

This chain uses TRBV7-9 with TRBJ2-7; 9 nucleotides line up with TRBD1. V trimming: 4 bases; J trimming: 2 bases; junction bases outside the gene matches: 3. The germline CDR1 and CDR2 sequences are SEHNR and FQNEAQ (reference sequence). This CDR3 has 14 residues. In DNA, the CDR3 is TGTGCCAGCAGCTCGACAGGGGGAACCTACGAGCAGTACTTC. It is translated as CASSSTGGTYEQYF. Combining the CDR3 with reference TRBV7-9 and TRBJ2-7 gives the whole variable domain DTGVSQNPRHKITKRGQNVTFRCDPISEHNRLYWYRQTLGQGPEFLTYFQNEAQLEKSRLLSDRFSAERPKGSFSTLEIQRTEQGDSAMYLCASSSTGGTYEQYFGPGTRLTVT.

The rearrangement uses TRBV7-3 and TRBJ2-3, with 10 positions matching TRBD2. This CDR3 is 13 amino acids long. The V gene end was trimmed by 3 bases and the J gene end by 6 bases; junction bases not matched to a gene: 0. CDR1 and CDR2 (germline): SGHTA, FQGTGA. CDR3 sequence: CASSLGLADTQYF. The CDR3 nucleotides are TGTGCCAGCAGCTTGGGACTAGCGGATACGCAGTATTTT.

This clone was observed once. This rearrangement joins TRBV5-1 to TRBJ1-1, with 7 bases lining up with TRBD1. The CDR3 has 14 amino acids. The V and J ends lost 0 bases and 4 bases, in that order; junction bases with no gene match: 3. Germline V gene sequence: CDR1 SGHRS, CDR2 YFSETQ. CDR3 residues: CASSLGQGFTEAFF. The CDR3 nucleotides read TGCGCCAGCAGCTTGGGACAGGGATTCACTGAAGCTTTCTTT.

The V gene is TRBV7-9, the J gene TRBJ2-7, with TRBD1 identical over 7 bases. V lost 4 bases to trimming and J lost 2 bases; unmatched junction nucleotides: 8. CDR1 and CDR2 from the germline V gene are SEHNR and FQNEAQ (reference sequence). The CDR3 spans 15 residues. CDR3 DNA: TGTGCCAGCAGCTATAGAGGGGGCCCCACCTACGAGCAGTACTTC. This translates into CASSYRGGPTYEQYF.

This clone was recorded a few times. The chain employs TRBV13 and TRBJ2-6; possibly TRBD2 for D (6 bases). Trimming took off 6 bases at V and 0 bases at J, with 15 bases between the two ends. Germline lookup yields CDR1 PRHDT and CDR2 FYEKMQ (reference sequence). The CDR3 totals 17 residues. The CDR3, as DNA: TGTGCCAGCAGTAGGGACCGGGGGAACTCTGGGGCCAACGTCCTGACTTTC. Translation: CASSRDRGNSGANVLTF.

This rearrangement joins TRBV6-5 to TRBJ2-7, with 9 bases identical to TRBD1. J gave up 5 bases and V 6 bases, and 11 bases lay outside the gene matches. Germline assignment: CDR1 MNHEY and CDR2 SVGAGI. CDR3 length: 15 amino acids. For the CDR3, the DNA is TGTGCCAGCAGGCCGGGGACAGGGCTGCCCAACGAGCAGTACTTC. Translated: CASRPGTGLPNEQYF.

V usage is TRBV5-6 and J usage is TRBJ1-3, with no clear D. The V end was cut by 4 bases, the J end by 4 bases, with 15 bases between. The CDR3 is 15 amino acids. In germline, CDR1 is SGHDT, CDR2 YYEEEE. Here the CDR3 DNA reads TGTGCCAGCAGCCGAGGTTCGGGGTCCGGAAACACCATATATTTT. This gives the protein CASSRGSGSGNTIYF.

The gene calls are TRBV6-5 and TRBJ2-7, with 8 bases identical to TRBD1. This CDR3 spans 14 amino acids. In germline, CDR1 is MNHEY, CDR2 SVGAGI. V dropped 6 bases and J dropped 7; count of bases not matched to a gene: 11. The CDR3 bases are TGTGCCAGCAGGGGGGACAGGCCCCTTGGGGAGCAGTACTTC. Translating gives CASRGDRPLGEQYF.

The chain links TRBV21-1 to TRBJ1-1; TRBD1 is the table's D call and was not checked against the DNA. TRBV21-1 represents a pseudogene. CDR3 length equals 15 residues. CDR3 in DNA: TGTGCCAGCAGCAAAGGCCAGGGGAGAGACACTGAAGCTTTCTTT. Translated: CASSKGQGRDTEAFF.

The chain carries TRBV5-4 and TRBJ2-2; 12 nucleotides match TRBD1. This CDR3 has 16 amino acids. Germline trimming cut 3 bases from V and 5 bases from J; bases unmatched to any gene: 5. From germline, CDR1 is SGHNT and CDR2 YYREEE (reference sequence). This CDR3 reads CASSSGTGGRTGELFF. The CDR3, as DNA: TGTGCCAGCAGCTCCGGGACAGGGGGCAGGACCGGGGAGCTGTTTTTT.

The chain links TRBV5-1 to TRBJ2-1; TRBD2 is a possible D gene (5 bases). Trimming took off 0 bases at V and 6 bases at J, with 13 bases between the two ends. CDR1 SGHRS and CDR2 YFSETQ come from the germline V gene. This CDR3 spans 15 amino acids. CDR3 region: CASSLDFSGSNEQFF. DNA for the CDR3: TGCGCCAGCAGCTTGGATTTTTCGGGGTCCAATGAGCAGTTCTTC. Looking up the rest from reference TRBV5-1 and TRBJ2-1 gives the full variable domain: KAGVTQTPRYLIKTRGQQVTLSCSPISGHRSVSWYQQTPGQGLQFLFEYFSETQRNKGNFPGRFSGRQFSNSRSEMNVSTLELGDSALYLCASSLDFSGSNEQFFGPGTRLTVL.

The rearrangement joins TRBV19 to TRBJ1-1; 9 nucleotides line up with TRBD1. Per the germline V gene, CDR1 is LNHDA and CDR2 is SQIVND (reference sequence). CDR3 length equals 15 residues. Trimming cost V 3 bases and J 0 bases; bases outside gene matches: 2. The CDR3 protein is CASSITGGMNTEAFF. In DNA form, the CDR3 reads TGTGCCAGTAGTATTACAGGGGGCATGAACACTGAAGCTTTCTTT.

This sequence joins TRBV5-1 and TRBJ2-3; maybe TRBD2 (6 bases). The CDR3 extends over 15 amino acids. Trimming removed 3 bases at V and 6 bases at J, with 17 bases between. Germline assignment: CDR1 SGHRS and CDR2 YFSETQ. In nucleotides, the CDR3 is TGCGCCAGCAGCTCTTCCGGGACGGGGAGGGATACGCAGTATTTT. Translation gives CASSSSGTGRDTQYF.

This chain uses TRBV5-1 with TRBJ2-1; 7 nucleotides agree with TRBD1. This CDR3 comprises 14 residues. Germline V gene sequence: CDR1 SGHRS, CDR2 YFSETQ. V trimming: 3 bases; J trimming: 1 base; junction bases outside the gene matches: 1. The CDR3 here is CASSSQGSYNEQFF. The DNA of the CDR3 is TGCGCCAGCAGCTCACAGGGGTCCTACAATGAGCAGTTCTTC.

This chain uses TRBV6-4 with TRBJ2-7; the match to TRBD1 covers 8 bases. The CDR3 runs 18 residues. J gave up 2 bases and V 0 bases, and 12 bases lay outside the gene matches. The germline V gene encodes CDR1 MRHNA and CDR2 SNTAGT. CDR3 sequence: CASSDSRGETGDTYEQYF. CDR3 DNA: TGTGCCAGCAGTGACTCGAGGGGAGAGACAGGGGATACCTACGAGCAGTACTTC.

The chain joins TRBV12-3 or TRBV12-4 to TRBJ2-1, with TRBD1 identical over 7 bases. V lost 3 bases, J lost 6 bases, and 2 bases stayed unmatched. The CDR3 covers 13 residues. As DNA, the CDR3 is TGTGCCAGCAGTTTTGGACAGGTCAATGAGCAGTTCTTC. Translation gives CASSFGQVNEQFF.

This clone occurred a few times. This chain joins TRBV15 and TRBJ2-2, with 12 bases aligning to TRBD2. J gave up 8 bases and V 6 bases, and 10 bases lay outside the gene matches. There are 16 residues in the CDR3. The germline CDR1 and CDR2 sequences are LNHNV and YYDKDF (reference sequence). The CDR3 loop reads CATRTGTSGSGGELFF. The CDR3 coding sequence is TGTGCCACCAGGACCGGGACTAGCGGGTCGGGGGGGGAGCTGTTTTTT. Supplemented by reference TRBV15 and TRBJ2-2, the full variable domain reads DAMVIQNPRYQVTQFGKPVTLSCSQTLNHNVMYWYQQKSSQAPKLLFHYYDKDFNNEADTPDNFQSRRPNTSFCFLDIRSPGLGDTAMYLCATRTGTSGSGGELFFGEGSRLTVL.

This chain uses TRBV28 with TRBJ2-7; weak D call: TRBD1 (5 bases). The V end lost 2 bases, the J end lost 0 bases, and 14 bases lay between the germline ends. The germline CDR1 and CDR2 sequences are MDHEN and SYDVKM. This CDR3 comprises 16 residues. The CDR3: CASSLTGQGFSYEQYF. CDR3 DNA sequence: TGTGCCAGCAGTTTAACGGGCCAGGGTTTCTCCTACGAGCAGTACTTC.

This chain joins TRBV20-1 and TRBJ1-2; no clear D. The CDR3 length is 13 residues. Trimming removed 3 bases from V and 3 bases from J, with 11 bases in between. Germline V lookup: CDR1 DFQATT, CDR2 SNEGSKA (reference sequence). The CDR3 loop is CSASFSSYYGYTF. In nucleotides, the CDR3 is TGCAGTGCTAGTTTTAGCAGCTACTATGGCTACACCTTC.

The rearrangement uses TRBV6-5 and TRBJ2-1; 8 bases line up with TRBD2. The CDR3 extends over 14 amino acids. Germline V lookup: CDR1 MNHEY, CDR2 SVGAGI. With 6 bases clipped from V and 6 bases from J, the junction kept 7 bases outside the gene matches. DNA of the CDR3: TGTGCCAGCAGGCTACTCGGGGGGGGCAATGAGCAGTTCTTC. It codes for CASRLLGGGNEQFF.

V usage is TRBV2 and J usage is TRBJ1-5; the D gene is possibly TRBD1 (6 bases). The length of the CDR3 is 17 residues. Looked up from germline, CDR1 is SNHLY and CDR2 is FYNNEI. V shed 4 bases and J shed 6 bases, with 22 bases lying between them. CDR3 protein: CASSVSAGAGYSQPQHF. CDR3 coding DNA: TGTGCCAGCAGTGTCAGCGCGGGGGCAGGGTACAGTCAGCCCCAGCATTTT.

CDR3 sequence reads: CASSYLRQESDEQYF. CDR3 sequence (DNA): TGTGCCAGCAGTTACCTCCGACAGGAGTCGGACGAGCAGTACTTC. The rearrangement links TRBV6-2 or TRBV6-3 to TRBJ2-7, with D maybe TRBD1 (6 bases). The CDR3 contains 15 residues. Between the trimmed V and J ends, which lost 2 bases and 5 bases, there was a span of 16 bases. The germline V gene encodes CDR1 MNHEY and CDR2 SVGEGT.

The chain links TRBV6-2 or TRBV6-3 to TRBJ2-1; TRBD2 agrees at 13 bases. Germline lookup yields CDR1 MNHEY and CDR2 SVGEGT. The CDR3 is made up of 15 amino acids. V shed 4 bases and J 14 bases; nucleotides not matched to a gene: 11. The CDR3: CASSFTTSGGPPEFF. For the CDR3, the DNA is TGTGCCAGCAGTTTCACGACTAGCGGGGGGCCCCCCGAGTTCTTC.

The chain carries TRBV28 and TRBJ1-2; 8 positions match TRBD1. CDR3 size: 15 residues. The germline gives CDR1 MDHEN, CDR2 SYDVKM. Trimming removed 1 base from V and 6 bases from J; junction bases left unmatched: 7. The DNA of the CDR3 is TGTGCCAGCAGTTTATCCAATCGACAGGGGAATGGCTACACCTTC. It yields the protein CASSLSNRQGNGYTF.